This TCR beta chain appears in the sequencing data of a study of blood T cell repertoires in COVID-19 (dated by TCRdb to about 2020). About the full investigation: Samples covering the acute and convalescent phases of COVID-19 were provided by collaborators in the United States, Italy and Spain. The material from the prospective study consisted of cDNA or gDNA derived from T cells, B-cell-depleted T cells, or PBMCs. The dataset comprised deeply sampled blood TCRbeta repertoires from subjects exposed to, actively infected with, or recovered from COVID-19. A freely available public database, intended as a resource for researchers studying the immune response to SARS-CoV-2, is where the repertoires were released. Samples were obtained from the ongoing ImmuneRACE study (first 160 participants) and from about 1,300 subjects provided by 6 global collaborators. Sample metadata almost always included a de-identified subject ID, COVID-19 status, age in years and sex. HLA class I and class II types, where available, came from metadata supplied by the sample provider rather than from assay-based typing.

TCRbeta CDR3 regions were amplified from genomic DNA using the immunoSEQ Assay, a bias-controlled multiplex PCR. The original methods were these. Nucleated cell counts per sample were estimated from amplification of reference gene primers within the assay. To quantify the absolute abundance of each unique TCRbeta CDR3 rearrangement, sequence reads were collapsed and filtered. For each sample, productive Simpson clonality was calculated by taking the square root of Simpson's diversity index across productive rearrangements. Here the immuneACCESS table is served through TCRdb, limited to in-frame sequences with V and J called. Missing clones are a known gap in these copies; in checked studies unresolved V genes cover under half, and the rest lacks a known reason. That table furnishes V, J and clone size, whereas the DNA furnished D and trimming. Within this sample are fewer than 95,000 clones, with around 88% of them counted one time only. Of the sample, over 0.45% is held by the ten largest clones.

Broader findings and caveats from the paper: The amount of clinical and demographic metadata varied by source and participant and was provided uncurated.

CDR1 and CDR2 were assigned from the germline V gene as SNHLY and FYNNEI. The CDR3 runs 15 amino acids, cysteine and phenylalanine included. Only the CDR3 part of the read is kept: 45 bases, read in frame from the first base. V is reduced by 0 bases and J by 3 bases, leaving a spacing of 11 bases between them. Note on this clone: This receptor's antigen is unknown. Base qualities were left out, and no much larger clone turns up one base away.

Whole blood was collected in K2EDTA tubes by collaborating institutions according to the institutions' own protocols. For TCRbeta analysis, collaborators shipped samples in one of three forms: frozen whole blood, isolated PBMCs, or DNA extracted from either of those sample types. The TCR comes from a man in his sixties with acute or convalescent COVID-19. This chain is built from TRBV2 and TRBJ1-2, with no reliable assignment of the D segment. What was sequenced was peripheral blood. The CDR3 sequence is CASSEAGGIDYGYTF. The DNA is as follows: TGTGCCAGCAGTGAAGCCGGCGGGATCGACTATGGCTACACCTTC.